The T cell receptor (beta chain) under discussion was sequenced for a study of somatic mutations in cytotoxic T cells in rheumatoid arthritis (dated by TCRdb to about 2017). In the study overall: Sorted V beta1+ cells also underwent TCRB sequencing, and some V beta antibody-stained T-cell populations were flow-sorted at nearly 100% purity on a FACSAria II or Sony SH800. TCRB deep sequencing was performed for approximately 60 rheumatoid arthritis patients and roughly 20 healthy controls. Patient and control groups had essentially identical median ages. In newly diagnosed rheumatoid arthritis without treatment, the study examined if expanded CD8+ T-cell clones harbor somatic mutations, relying on TCRB deep sequencing to characterize clonality. Overall results and qualifications from the work: In patients, CD8+ clonality rose with age (Spearman r ~ 0.5), which was not the case in healthy controls. It was unknown which antigens the expanded CD8+ clones targeted, and their absence from virus-specific databases did not exclude viral specificity. In 8 of 65 patients the largest CD8+ clone exceeded 20% of CD8+ cells, and several identical CD8+ TCRB sequences were shared between blood and synovial fluid. CD8+ T-cell clonality in rheumatoid arthritis patients was not significantly different from that in age-matched healthy controls. No adjustment for multiple comparisons was made for the slight TRBV07 underrepresentation in patients.

From the germline V gene, CDR1 is SGDLS and CDR2 is YYNGEE. The CDR3 contains 16 residues, cysteine and phenylalanine counted. Of the read, only the CDR3 DNA is kept; its 48 bases are in frame from base 1. The junction shows trimming of 4 bases on V and 3 bases on J, and the gene matches do not reach 11 bases of it. Buffy coats from 20 blood donors served as healthy controls, a group that was 55% female with a median age of 56 years (range about 21-75). CD4+ and CD8+ cells were isolated by positive magnetic bead selection on an AutoMACS, and purity was checked by flow cytometry. Peripheral blood mononuclear cells were obtained using density gradient separation with Ficoll-Paque PLUS. DNA was extracted from CD4-enriched, CD8-enriched or PBMC samples with Nucleospin Tissue or Tissue XS kits and quantified with a Qubit 2.0 fluorometer. Genomic DNA underwent TCRB CDR3 sequencing using the immunoSEQ assay. The source study handled its data this way. Analyses were restricted to productive TCRB rearrangements. Defining a clone by its unique TCRB CDR3 sequence, the study calculated clonality as a productive clonality index derived from Shannon entropy. The template counts of each clone relative to the total templates per sample were used to calculate repertoire overlap between two samples. V-gene usage measured by flow cytometry correlated with TCRB sequencing V-gene usage, with a Spearman r of about 0.61. TCRdb carries this immuneACCESS record with in-frame sequences only. Its versions omit some clonotypes, under half of them owing to an unresolved V gene in the studies checked, with the rest unexplained. That table furnishes V, J and clone size, whereas the DNA furnished D and trimming. The sample profile shows about 20,000 clones; roughly 90% of them were found once. The ten largest make up 15% of the sample.

Concerning this clone: The antigen it binds to is not known. No much larger clone exists at a distance of one base, and base qualities are not known.

The source is a man in his forties or fifties in good health. The sequenced material came from CD8+ T cells sorted from blood. Recombination linked TRBV9 to TRBJ1-2, with 8 central nucleotides matching TRBD1. The CDR3: CASSLSTGEADYGYTF. The bases are TGTGCCAGCAGCCTATCGACAGGGGAGGCTGACTATGGCTACACCTTC.